Sequencing of this T cell receptor beta chain was carried out in a study of cytomegalovirus exposure and HLA in healthy donors. The study ran its PCR with 60 Vbeta and 13 Jbeta primers. TCRdb's copy holds only in-frame clones and misses some; the assay was immunoSEQ multiplex PCR. This table holds around 130,000 clones, around 8.5% found once. This CDR3 has 14 amino acids. Trimming left V 6 bases short and J 10 bases short, with 16 bases between. Germline CDR1 and CDR2: SNHLY and FYNNEI. This clone turned up a few times. The receptor's source is a man aged 40-49 years in good health and CMV-seronegative. The gene calls are TRBV2 and TRBJ1-6, with D possibly being TRBD1 (6 bases). Material: PBMCs. DNA for the CDR3: TGTGCCAGCAGGACGGGACAATCAAGCTCACCCCTCCACTTT. It translates to CASRTGQSSSPLHF.